This T cell receptor (beta chain) emerged from a study of blood T cell repertoires in COVID-19. TCRdb's copy holds only in-frame clones and misses some; the assay was immunoSEQ multiplex PCR. The data contain under 150,000 clones, over 70% of them singletons. CDR3 length: 18 residues. J lost 1 base, V lost 5 bases, and 11 bases had no gene match. CDR1 is MDHEN, CDR2 SYDVKM, per germline. The chain carries TRBV28 and TRBJ2-3; 11 bases agree with TRBD1. The sequenced material came from peripheral blood. The clonotype originates from a man older than 75 with active or convalescent COVID-19. The CDR3 DNA follows: TGTGCCAGCAGTGGGGTGGGACAGGGGGTGTTAGGCACAGATACGCAGTATTTT. Protein product: CASSGVGQGVLGTDTQYF. Based on the CDR3 plus reference TRBV28 and TRBJ2-3, the full variable domain is DVKVTQSSRYLVKRTGEKVFLECVQDMDHENMFWYRQDPGLGLRLIYFSYDVKMKEKGDIPEGYSVSREKKERFSLILESASTNQTSMYLCASSGVGQGVLGTDTQYFGPGTRLTVL.